These T cell receptor beta chains were read from a single sample in a study of vaccination and CD4 T cells after COVID-19. MiXCR, run by TCRdb on the PCR reads, gives a single entry per CDR3 protein. The sample carries some 9,100 distinct CDR3 sequences, around a third recorded once. The antigens these receptors bind are not known. Sequenced sample: CD4+ T cells from blood, cultured in vitro. These TCRs come from a human donor in good health. Each CDR3 is given with its conserved first and last residue. Fields, in order: CDR3 protein, CDR3 DNA, V gene, J gene, D gene, clone size. The D gene is left open where the match is weak. A row's size may be missing; if present it is once, few, many or a size class.

CASSTQQRSTEAFF	TGTGCCAGTAGTACGCAACAGAGATCCACTGAAGCTTTCTTT	TRBV19	TRBJ1-1	-	few
CSAMGQGQVTEAFF	TGCAGTGCTATGGGACAGGGACAAGTCACTGAAGCTTTCTTT	TRBV20-1	TRBJ1-1	TRBD1	-
CAWRLAVIDTQYF	TGTGCCTGGAGACTAGCGGTAATAGATACGCAGTATTTT	TRBV30	TRBJ2-3	TRBD2	few
CAIRVTDDVNTEAFF	TGTGCCATCAGGGTGACAGATGATGTTAACACTGAAGCTTTCTTT	TRBV10-3	TRBJ1-1	-	-
CASSPTSLLAKNIQYF	TGTGCCAGCAGCCCTACTAGCTTACTAGCCAAAAACATTCAGTACTTC	TRBV7-8	TRBJ2-4	-	-
CSARDPNGQQYGYTF	TGCAGTGCTAGAGACCCCAACGGACAGCAGTATGGCTACACCTTC	TRBV20-1	TRBJ1-2	-	-
CASTMDSFKGYTF	TGTGCCAGTACTATGGACAGCTTTAAGGGCTACACCTTC	TRBV19	TRBJ1-2	-	few
CASSLGSGRRETQYF	TGTGCCAGCAGCCTCGGTAGCGGGAGAAGGGAGACCCAGTACTTC	TRBV6-2/TRBV6-3	TRBJ2-5	TRBD2	-
CASSPQGASGPQHF	TGTGCCAGCAGCCCCCAGGGGGCCTCTGGTCCCCAGCATTTT	TRBV4-2	TRBJ1-5	TRBD1	-
CASNPLGTSNTEAFF	TGTGCTAGCAACCCTCTGGGGACATCGAACACTGAAGCTTTCTTT	TRBV7-7	TRBJ1-1	-	-
CASSLVPGFNEQFF	TGTGCCAGCAGCTTGGTCCCGGGGTTCAATGAGCAGTTCTTC	TRBV7-2	TRBJ2-1	-	-
CASSRTGTFNYGYTF	TGTGCCAGCAGCCGAACAGGGACCTTCAACTATGGCTACACCTTC	TRBV7-9	TRBJ1-2	-	-
CASSLRTGALGGNTGELFF	TGTGCCAGCAGCTTAAGGACAGGGGCCCTAGGAGGGAACACCGGGGAGCTGTTTTTT	TRBV7-9	TRBJ2-2	TRBD1	few
CASSSTGSREQYF	TGTGCCAGCAGTTCCACAGGGTCGCGCGAGCAGTACTTC	TRBV12-3/TRBV12-4	TRBJ2-7	-	few
CASSQGSFRRQYF	TGTGCCAGCAGCCAAGGGTCATTTAGGCGGCAGTACTTC	TRBV14	TRBJ2-7	-	-
CSASTNQAGGLETQYF	TGCAGTGCTAGCACCAATCAAGCGGGAGGGTTAGAGACCCAGTACTTC	TRBV20-1	TRBJ2-5	TRBD2	-
CASSLRGRDNEQFF	TGTGCCAGCAGCCTGCGGGGCAGGGACAATGAGCAGTTCTTC	TRBV9	TRBJ2-1	-	-
CASSWTGEATGELFF	TGTGCCAGCAGTTGGACGGGAGAGGCCACCGGGGAGCTGTTTTTT	TRBV27	TRBJ2-2	-	once
CSAREPYRSVGGEQFF	TGCAGTGCTAGAGAACCCTATCGATCAGTCGGTGGTGAGCAGTTCTTC	TRBV20-1	TRBJ2-1	-	-
CASSDGGSSTDTQYF	TGTGCCAGCAGTGACGGCGGATCTAGCACAGATACGCAGTATTTT	TRBV6-4	TRBJ2-3	-	-
CASSLMGVTQYF	TGTGCCAGCAGCTTAATGGGGGTCACGCAGTATTTT	TRBV7-3	TRBJ2-3	-	-
CASSRQDSPLHF	TGTGCCAGCAGCCGACAGGATTCACCCCTCCACTTT	TRBV7-9	TRBJ1-6	-	-
CASTDYPGTSGGTDTQYF	TGTGCCAGCACCGACTACCCTGGGACTAGCGGGGGCACAGATACGCAGTATTTT	TRBV7-8	TRBJ2-3	TRBD2	-
CATSDLRAGDGWNEQFF	TGTGCCACCAGTGATTTGCGGGCGGGAGATGGTTGGAATGAGCAGTTCTTC	TRBV24-1	TRBJ2-1	TRBD2	-
CASSSGAVLAGGLNNEQFF	TGTGCCAGCAGCTCCGGTGCGGTTTTGGCGGGAGGGCTGAACAATGAGCAGTTCTTC	TRBV7-8	TRBJ2-1	TRBD2	-
CASSSPRAEQFF	TGTGCCAGCAGCTCCCCTCGGGCGGAGCAGTTCTTC	TRBV7-6	TRBJ2-1	-	few
CASALERGARGKLFF	TGTGCCAGCGCCCTTGAGAGAGGGGCGCGTGGAAAACTGTTTTTT	TRBV27	TRBJ1-4	-	-
CASSLLRGGEAFF	TGTGCCAGCAGCTTACTTAGGGGTGGTGAAGCTTTCTTT	TRBV7-8	TRBJ1-1	-	few
CASSGTSGSGELFF	TGTGCCAGCAGTGGGACTAGCGGGAGTGGGGAGCTGTTTTTT	TRBV25-1	TRBJ2-2	TRBD2	-
CASAASGVYNEQFF	TGTGCTAGTGCGGCTAGCGGGGTTTACAATGAGCAGTTCTTC	TRBV12-5	TRBJ2-1	TRBD2	-
CASNNGGFTAYEQYF	TGTGCCAGCAACAACGGAGGTTTTACAGCCTACGAGCAGTACTTC	TRBV6-2/TRBV6-3	TRBJ2-7	-	-
CASSQGRDSRGYSTDTQYF	TGTGCCAGCAGCCAAGGGAGGGACTCCAGAGGGTATAGCACAGATACGCAGTATTTT	TRBV4-2	TRBJ2-3	-	-
CASSISRAGANVLTF	TGTGCCAGTAGTATAAGCAGGGCCGGGGCCAACGTCCTGACTTTC	TRBV19	TRBJ2-6	-	-
CSSETGNNSPLHF	TGCAGTTCGGAAACAGGCAATAATTCACCCCTCCACTTT	TRBV20-1	TRBJ1-6	-	few
CASSQDRTSGPLEDTQYF	TGTGCCAGCAGCCAAGATCGGACTAGCGGCCCCTTGGAGGATACGCAGTATTTT	TRBV4-2	TRBJ2-3	TRBD2	few
CSAAGVSSYEQYF	TGCAGTGCCGCTGGGGTGAGCTCCTACGAGCAGTACTTC	TRBV20-1	TRBJ2-7	-	few
CASSLVGAGGGNEQFF	TGTGCCAGCAGCTTAGTAGGTGCGGGAGGAGGGAATGAGCAGTTCTTC	TRBV7-9	TRBJ2-1	TRBD2	-
CAWSGMGQFLWETQYF	TGTGCCTGGAGTGGCATGGGACAGTTCCTATGGGAGACCCAGTACTTC	TRBV30	TRBJ2-5	TRBD1	once
CASSLPQGQETQYF	TGTGCCAGCAGCTTACCGCAGGGACAAGAGACCCAGTACTTC	TRBV7-6	TRBJ2-5	-	-
CASSPGGTGRETQYF	TGTGCTAGCAGTCCGGGGGGGACAGGGAGAGAGACCCAGTACTTC	TRBV7-7	TRBJ2-5	-	few